This TCR beta chain was retrieved from a study of blood T cell repertoires in COVID-19. Study background: Samples came from the United States, Italy and Spain, spanning acute and convalescent COVID-19. In each case, the material was cDNA or gDNA derived from T cells, B-cell-depleted T cells, or PBMCs.

Authors' data handling: Amplified reference gene primers provided the basis for estimating nucleated cell counts. The repertoire was sequenced with immunoSEQ multiplex PCR; TCRdb's copy has only in-frame clones and lacks some. That table furnishes V, J and clone size, whereas the DNA furnished D and trimming. This sample has some 220,000 clones; about 85% occur once, and the top ten carry 2.9%. The CDR3 has 14 residues. V shed 7 bases and J 6 bases; nucleotides not matched to a gene: 8. From germline, CDR1 is SGHNT and CDR2 YYREEE (reference sequence). The sample taken for sequencing was peripheral blood. The TCR originated in a man between 50 and 59 years old who had recovered from COVID-19. The chain joins TRBV5-4 to TRBJ1-2; the match to TRBD1 covers 11 bases. The chain's CDR3 is CASGQGARGDGYTF. CDR3 DNA sequence: TGTGCCAGCGGACAGGGGGCGCGGGGAGATGGCTACACCTTC.